This TCR beta chain was profiled in a study of blood T cell repertoires in COVID-19. Turning to the study itself: Some COVID-19 samples were acute and others convalescent; all came from the United States, Italy and Spain.

The germline CDR1 and CDR2 sequences are LGHDT and YNNKEL (reference sequence). With 1 base clipped from V and 2 bases from J, the junction kept 15 bases outside the gene matches. This CDR3 spans 19 amino acids. In the source study's methods: The authors estimated nucleated cell counts from reference gene primer amplification. This table comes from immunoSEQ multiplex PCR, and its TCRdb copy is limited to in-frame clones, with some not included. V and J calls and clone size are as listed in that table; D and trimming were resolved from the DNA. The table has 250,000 or so clones, roughly four fifths seen once.

The chain combines TRBV3-1 (or the pseudogene TRBV3-2) with TRBJ2-3; TRBD2 agrees at 7 bases. The source is a man aged 25 to 40 who had recovered from COVID-19. Sequences were obtained from peripheral blood. The CDR3 DNA reads as TGTGCCAGCAGCCAAGCACGCCCTGGGTGGGGGGGAGACACAGATACGCAGTATTTT. Its protein is CASSQARPGWGGDTDTQYF.